This T cell receptor (beta chain) was documented in a study of fetal regulatory T cell absence and autoimmunity. The survey-level immunoSEQ assay was used. TCRdb keeps only in-frame clones here, not all; method: immunoSEQ multiplex PCR. The sample includes more than 85,000 clones, 72% of them seen just once. With regard to this clone: What it binds is not known.

Whole-study findings and limits: Oligoclonal TCR enrichment in pancreas over cord blood reached over 95-fold for some clones. Broadly similar TRB gene family usage was seen in pancreas and cord blood.

CDR3 length equals 18 residues. J was trimmed by 4 bases and V by 2 bases; bases with no gene match: 14. The germline V gene has CDR1 SGHDN and CDR2 FVKESK. The sequenced sample consisted of pancreas tissue. This chain connects TRBV14 to TRBJ1-2; 9 bases match TRBD1. This sequence was found in a male donor with IPEX syndrome. CDR3 in amino acids: CASSQIKYTLQGAYGYTF. The CDR3 coding sequence is TGTGCCAGCAGCCAAATAAAATACACTCTACAGGGGGCCTATGGCTACACCTTC.